This is a list of T cell receptor beta chains from one sample in a study of PD-L1 blockade in urothelial cancer. Only in-frame clones appear in the TCRdb table, and some are missing; sequencing was by immunoSEQ multiplex PCR. Here the sample spans 57,000 or so clones, around 80% being singletons. Sequencing used PBMCs, obtained around atezolizumab (anti-PD-L1) treatment. These receptor sequences come from a man between 65 and 85 years old with urothelial cancer. Each CDR3 is given with its conserved first and last residue. Fields, in order: CDR3 DNA, CDR3 protein, V gene, J gene, clone size, D gene. D genes are given only for firm matches. Clone size is given for some rows only: seen once, a few or many times, or a class if the clone is expanded.

TGTGCCAGCAGAGGAACAGGGCGGTTGTACAATGAGCAGTTCTTC	CASRGTGRLYNEQFF	TRBV2	TRBJ2-1	.	.
TGCGCCAGCAGCTTTCTGGGGGCGCGAGAGACCCAGTACTTC	CASSFLGARETQYF	TRBV5-1	TRBJ2-5	once	.
TGTGCCAGCAGCACACTGAACAGGGACGTGCCCGGCTACACCTTC	CASSTLNRDVPGYTF	TRBV11-2	TRBJ1-2	.	.
TGTGCCAGCAGCGTAGGTCCGAGGGATGAGCAGTTCTTC	CASSVGPRDEQFF	TRBV9	TRBJ2-1	.	.
TGTGCCAGCAGCCAACCCTCTCGAAACACCATATATTTT	CASSQPSRNTIYF	TRBV14	TRBJ1-3	.	.
TGTGCCAGCAGCCTAGGGACAGGGGGTTTTAGGGGCTACACCTTC	CASSLGTGGFRGYTF	TRBV25-1	TRBJ1-2	.	TRBD1
TGTGCCAGTAGCCTGGACAGGCAATCCTACAATGAGCAGTTCTTC	CASSLDRQSYNEQFF	TRBV19	TRBJ2-1	.	TRBD1
TGTGCCAGTAAAGGACTAGCGGGCACAGATACGCAGTATTTT	CASKGLAGTDTQYF	TRBV19	TRBJ2-3	.	TRBD2
TGTGCCAGCGAAGGGACTAGCATCACAGATACGCAGTATTTT	CASEGTSITDTQYF	TRBV2	TRBJ2-3	.	TRBD2
TGTGCCAGCAGGAAGGGAGGGCGGACTGAAGCTTTCTTT	CASRKGGRTEAFF	TRBV6-1	TRBJ1-1	.	.
TGTGCCAGTGCAGGGGGGAACACTGAAGCTTTCTTT	CASAGGNTEAFF	TRBV19	TRBJ1-1	.	TRBD1